Listed here are 9 T cell receptor beta chains from one sample, sequenced in a study of regulatory T cells in long-lasting Graves disease. Stated time point: newly diagnosed GD, antithyroid drugs for less than 3 months. Construction of the TCR library relied on RNA isolated from PBMCs. Arm-PCR of CDR3 regions with iRepertoire HTBI primers generated TCR beta libraries. TCRdb reprocessed the multiplex PCR reads with MiXCR, giving one entry per CDR3 protein. In the table there are approximately 400,000 distinct CDR3 sequences, around 16% of which are singletons. Sequencing used peripheral blood mononuclear cells (PBMCs), obtained at new diagnosis, from a patient treated with antithyroid drugs. The receptors shown here come from a female donor with Graves disease.

At least ten counts were recorded for this clonotype. This chain uses TRBV7-2 with TRBJ2-2, with D perhaps TRBD2 (5 bases). This CDR3 is 15 amino acids long. V shed 0 bases and J shed 4 bases, with 9 bases lying between them. Germline CDR1 reads SGHTA; CDR2 reads FQGNSA. The CDR3 sequence is CASSLAGVGTGELFF. As DNA, the CDR3 is TGTGCCAGCAGCTTAGCGGGAGTGGGCACCGGGGAGCTGTTTTTT. Full variable domain (remainder filled in from reference TRBV7-2 and TRBJ2-2): GAGVSQSPSNKVTEKGKDVELRCDPISGHTALYWYRQSLGQGLEFLIYFQGNSAPDKSGLPSDRFSAERTGGSVSTLTIQRTQQEDSAVYLCASSLAGVGTGELFFGEGSRLTVL.

The chain employs TRBV7-2 and TRBJ2-6; perhaps TRBD1 as D (6 bases). The CDR3 spans 18 residues. Germline V gives CDR1 SGHTA, CDR2 FQGNSA. With 6 bases removed from V and 0 bases from J, the gap between germline ends came to 18 bases. CDR3 sequence (DNA): TGTGCCAGCAGTCCCGCAGGGGTCGCGATCTCTGGGGCCAACGTCCTGACTTTC. This sequence encodes CASSPAGVAISGANVLTF.

Ten or more counts support this clonotype. The chain is built from TRBV30 and TRBJ2-7, with 8 nucleotides matching TRBD1. The CDR3 totals 13 residues. Germline V gives CDR1 GTSNPN, CDR2 SVGIG (reference sequence). Here the CDR3 reads CATSGTGLYEQYF. The CDR3 DNA sequence: TGTGCTACTTCCGGGACAGGCCTCTACGAGCAGTACTTC.

At least ten counts were recorded for this clonotype. The chain uses TRBV11-2 and TRBJ2-1, with 7 bases lining up with TRBD1. This CDR3 is 15 amino acids long. Germline values: CDR1 SGHAT, CDR2 FQNNGV. With V trimmed by 6 bases and J by 4 bases, 9 bases remained unmatched. The DNA of the CDR3 is TGTGCCAGCAGTCAAGGGGGCGGGTCTTACAATGAGCAGTTCTTC. This gives the protein CASSQGGGSYNEQFF. The full variable domain, completed using reference TRBV11-2 and TRBJ2-1, is EAGVAQSPRYKIIEKRQSVAFWCNPISGHATLYWYQQILGQGPKLLIQFQNNGVVDDSQLPKDRFSAERLKGVDSTLKIQPAKLEDSAVYLCASSQGGGSYNEQFFGPGTRLTVL.

In this sample, this clonotype turned up many times. The rearrangement links TRBV24-1 to TRBJ1-2; a possible D gene is TRBD1 (6 bases). With 7 bases removed from V and 2 bases from J, the gap between germline ends came to 19 bases. Germline V gene sequence: CDR1 KGHDR, CDR2 SFDVKD. This CDR3 has 16 residues. This CDR3 is CATSPSGQGKNYGYTF. For the CDR3, the DNA is TGTGCCACCAGCCCCTCGGGGCAGGGGAAAAACTATGGCTACACCTTC.

This clonotype was counted only a few times. Since the CDR3 does not end with the conserved phenylalanine or tryptophan, this likely comes from a read error. This chain uses TRBV11-2 with TRBJ2-7; 9 nucleotides match TRBD1. Germline V gene data show CDR1 as SGHAT and CDR2 as FQNNGV. Trimming removed 6 bases from V and 0 bases from J; junction bases left unmatched: 6. This CDR3 has 15 residues. This CDR3 is CASRIGTGSSYEQYL. The CDR3 DNA is TGTGCCAGCAGGATCGGGACAGGGAGCTCCTACGAGCAGTACCTC.

This clonotype was detected a few times. For the CDR3, the DNA is TGCAGTGCTAGAGTCCCCCGGACAGGGCTGTACGAGCAGTACTTC. Translating it yields CSARVPRTGLYEQYF. The chain combines TRBV20-1 with TRBJ2-7; 8 nucleotides agree with TRBD1. This CDR3 has 15 residues. V gave up 1 base and J gave up 4 bases; unmatched junction bases: 9. Germline values: CDR1 DFQATT, CDR2 SNEGSKA (reference sequence).

The table lists this clonotype with many counts. The chain couples TRBV6-5 to TRBJ2-5; 11 bases align to TRBD1. Unmatched junction bases numbered 10, after V lost 2 bases and J lost 5 bases. The CDR3 is made up of 17 amino acids. Germline assignment: CDR1 MNHEY and CDR2 SVGAGI. Here the CDR3 reads CASSYPGQGAPQETQYF. The CDR3 bases are TGTGCCAGCAGTTACCCTGGACAGGGGGCGCCGCAGGAGACCCAGTACTTC.

The sample holds many counts of this clonotype. The DNA for the CDR3 is TGTGCCAGCAGCCCCAGGCGGACAGGGGAGAACACTGAAGCTTTCTTT. Residues: CASSPRRTGENTEAFF. The V and J genes are TRBV7-2 and TRBJ1-1; 9 bases agree with TRBD1. The V gene end was trimmed by 5 bases and the J gene end by 1 base; junction bases not matched to a gene: 8. Germline V gene sequence: CDR1 SGHTA, CDR2 FQGNSA. The CDR3 contains 16 residues. Looking up the rest from reference TRBV7-2 and TRBJ1-1 gives the full variable domain: GAGVSQSPSNKVTEKGKDVELRCDPISGHTALYWYRQSLGQGLEFLIYFQGNSAPDKSGLPSDRFSAERTGGSVSTLTIQRTQQEDSAVYLCASSPRRTGENTEAFFGQGTRLTVV.